The TCR beta chain under discussion was sequenced for a study of radiotherapy plus CTLA-4 blockade in lung cancer. Findings and caveats of the study: Per reports, early blood T cell clone dynamics, plus interferon-beta, forecast response most strongly. Peripheral blood showed expansion of tumor-derived TCR clones after radiotherapy and ipilimumab.

The ends were cut back, 3 bases at V and 3 bases at J, with 9 bases in the middle. Looked up from germline, CDR1 is MDHEN and CDR2 is SYDVKM. The CDR3 loop spans 13 amino acids. Assay: immunoSEQ multiplex PCR; the TCRdb copy retains only in-frame clones and omits some. The profile shows fewer than 50,000 clones, approximately 86% of them singletons. Comment on this clone: Its antigen is currently unknown.

This specimen consisted of peripheral blood, obtained from a patient treated with radiotherapy plus ipilimumab. The J gene is TRBJ2-7, the V gene TRBV28; the D gene is possibly TRBD1 (6 bases). This TCR came from a human donor with non-small cell lung cancer whose response to radiotherapy plus ipilimumab could not be evaluated. Written as DNA, the CDR3 is TGTGCCAGCAGTTTTGGGGGCCTCTACGAGCAGTACTTC. Its translation is CASSFGGLYEQYF.